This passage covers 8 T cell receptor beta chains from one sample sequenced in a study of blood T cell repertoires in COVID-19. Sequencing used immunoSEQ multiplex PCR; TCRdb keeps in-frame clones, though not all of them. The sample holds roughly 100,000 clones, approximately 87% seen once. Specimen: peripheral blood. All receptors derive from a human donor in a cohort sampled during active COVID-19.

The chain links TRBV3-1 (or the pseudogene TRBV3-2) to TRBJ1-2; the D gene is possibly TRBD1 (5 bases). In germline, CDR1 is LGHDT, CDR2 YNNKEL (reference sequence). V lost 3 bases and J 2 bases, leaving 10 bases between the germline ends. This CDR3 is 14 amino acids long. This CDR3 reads CASSQGGLNYGYTF. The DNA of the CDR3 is TGTGCCAGCAGCCAGGGGGGATTAAACTATGGCTACACCTTC.

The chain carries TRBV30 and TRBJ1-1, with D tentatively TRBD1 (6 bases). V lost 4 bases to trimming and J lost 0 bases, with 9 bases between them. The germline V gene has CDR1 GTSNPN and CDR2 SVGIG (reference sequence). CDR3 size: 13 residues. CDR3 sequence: CAWTGDMNTEAFF. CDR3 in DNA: TGTGCCTGGACAGGGGATATGAACACTGAAGCTTTCTTT. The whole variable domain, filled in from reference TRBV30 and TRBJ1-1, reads SQTIHQWPATLVQPVGSPLSLECTVEGTSNPNLYWYRQAAGRGLQLLFYSVGIGQISSEVPQNLSASRPQDRQFILSSKKLLLSDSGFYLCAWTGDMNTEAFFGQGTRLTVV.

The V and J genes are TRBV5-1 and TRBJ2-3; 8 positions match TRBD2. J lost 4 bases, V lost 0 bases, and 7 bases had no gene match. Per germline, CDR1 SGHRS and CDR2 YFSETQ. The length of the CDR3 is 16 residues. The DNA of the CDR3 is TGCGCCAGCAGCTTGGCCGGGGGGGCGCAGGCAGATACGCAGTATTTT. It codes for CASSLAGGAQADTQYF.

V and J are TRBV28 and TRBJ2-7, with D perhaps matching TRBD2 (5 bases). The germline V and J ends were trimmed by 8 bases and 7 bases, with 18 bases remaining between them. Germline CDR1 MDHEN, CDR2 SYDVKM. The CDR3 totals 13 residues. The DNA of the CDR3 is TGTGCCAGCCAATTCCCCCCGGGGAGAGAGCAGTACTTC. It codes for CASQFPPGREQYF.

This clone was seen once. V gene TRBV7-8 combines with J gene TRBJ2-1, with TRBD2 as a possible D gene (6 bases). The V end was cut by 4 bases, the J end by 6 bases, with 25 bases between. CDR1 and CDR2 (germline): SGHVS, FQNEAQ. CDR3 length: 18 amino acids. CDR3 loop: CASSSPRGTLMVGNEQFF. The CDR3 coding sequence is TGTGCCAGCAGCTCCCCCCGGGGGACCCTCATGGTGGGCAATGAGCAGTTCTTC.

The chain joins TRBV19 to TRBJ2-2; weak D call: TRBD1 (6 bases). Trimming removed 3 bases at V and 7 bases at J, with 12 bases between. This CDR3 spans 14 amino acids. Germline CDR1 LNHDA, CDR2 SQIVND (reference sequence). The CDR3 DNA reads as TGTGCCAGTAGTATCGCAGGGGCGAACGGGGAGCTGTTTTTT. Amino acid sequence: CASSIAGANGELFF.

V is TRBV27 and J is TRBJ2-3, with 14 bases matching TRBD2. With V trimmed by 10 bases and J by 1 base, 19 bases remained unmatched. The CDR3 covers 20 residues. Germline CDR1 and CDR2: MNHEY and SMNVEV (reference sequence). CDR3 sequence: CATRKPGTSGRYQGTDTQYF. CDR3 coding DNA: TGTGCCACCAGAAAGCCCGGGACTAGCGGGAGATACCAGGGCACAGATACGCAGTATTTT.

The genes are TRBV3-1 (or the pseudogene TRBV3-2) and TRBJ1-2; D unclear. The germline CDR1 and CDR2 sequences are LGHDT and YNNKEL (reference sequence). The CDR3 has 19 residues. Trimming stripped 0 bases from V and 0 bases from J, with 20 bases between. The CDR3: CASSQDFMAGSYSNYGYTF. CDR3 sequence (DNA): TGTGCCAGCAGCCAAGATTTCATGGCAGGTTCTTACTCTAACTATGGCTACACCTTC.